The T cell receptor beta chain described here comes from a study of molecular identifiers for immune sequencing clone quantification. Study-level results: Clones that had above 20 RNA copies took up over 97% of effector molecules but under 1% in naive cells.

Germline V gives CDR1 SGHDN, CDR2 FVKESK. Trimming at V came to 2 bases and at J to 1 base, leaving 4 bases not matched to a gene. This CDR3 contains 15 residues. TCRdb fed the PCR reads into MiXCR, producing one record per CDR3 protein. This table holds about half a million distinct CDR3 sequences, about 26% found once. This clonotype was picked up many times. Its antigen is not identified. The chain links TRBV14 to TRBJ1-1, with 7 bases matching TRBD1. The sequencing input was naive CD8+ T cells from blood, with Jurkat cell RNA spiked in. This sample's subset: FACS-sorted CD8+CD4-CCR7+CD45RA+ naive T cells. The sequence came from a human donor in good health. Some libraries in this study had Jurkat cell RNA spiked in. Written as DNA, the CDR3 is TGTGCCAGCAGCCAAAAAACAGGGGCGAACACTGAAGCTTTCTTT. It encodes CASSQKTGANTEAFF.